One and the same sample provided the 25 T cell receptor beta chains below, sequenced in a study of response to subunit inactivated influenza vaccine. TCRdb itself ran the RT-PCR reads through MiXCR, one entry per CDR3 protein. This table holds approximately 730,000 distinct CDR3 sequences, around 14% found once. Here the sequenced sample was PBMCs from blood, taken approximately 15 days before vaccination. These receptors were collected from a man aged 50-60 years who received an inactivated influenza vaccine.

The chain joins TRBV6-2 or TRBV6-3 to TRBJ2-5, with no clear D. This CDR3 is 12 amino acids long. Germline V gives CDR1 MNHEY, CDR2 SVGEGT. Trimming pared 11 bases from V and 2 bases from J, leaving 12 bases between. The CDR3 region is CAGCKPQETQYF. The CDR3 DNA follows: TGTGCCGGGTGCAAACCTCAAGAGACCCAGTACTTC.

This clonotype has a handful of counts. The genes are TRBV5-1 and TRBJ2-2, with D hard to call. V lost 4 bases and J lost 8, with 12 bases in between. Germline V gives CDR1 SGHRS, CDR2 YFSETQ. The CDR3 length is 13 residues. The CDR3 protein is CASSGLDRGELFF. In DNA form, the CDR3 reads TGCGCCAGCAGCGGGTTGGATCGAGGGGAGCTGTTTTTT.

This clonotype was recorded a few times. The V and J genes are TRBV7-8 and TRBJ2-1, with D possibly being TRBD1 or TRBD2 (5 bases each). This CDR3 region has 17 residues. Germline assignment: CDR1 SGHVS and CDR2 FQNEAQ. Trimming cost V 2 bases and J 8 bases, with 22 bases left between them. The CDR3 sequence: CASSLRHVGDREDEQFF. The CDR3 bases are TGTGCCAGCAGCTTACGTCACGTGGGGGACCGCGAAGATGAGCAGTTCTTC.

The chain uses TRBV27 and TRBJ1-2; TRBD1 aligns across 12 bases. There are 15 residues in the CDR3. Germline V lookup: CDR1 MNHEY, CDR2 SMNVEV (reference sequence). Losses at the gene ends were 0 bases for V and 8 bases for J; bases not matched to a gene: 4. The CDR3 is CASSLSGQGARGYTF. CDR3 coding DNA: TGTGCCAGCAGTTTATCGGGACAGGGGGCGCGAGGCTACACCTTC.

This clonotype was seen only once. This chain joins TRBV7-8 and TRBJ2-5; D is tentatively TRBD1 or TRBD2 (5 bases each). This CDR3 spans 15 amino acids. CDR1 is SGHVS, CDR2 FQNEAQ, per germline. Trimming stripped 1 base from V and 5 bases from J, with 14 bases between. This chain's CDR3 is CASSLVGTRRETQYF. Here the CDR3 DNA reads TGTGCCAGCAGCTTAGTTGGGACCCGTCGGGAGACCCAGTACTTC.

The chain has TRBV20-1 and TRBJ2-5, with 7 bases fitting TRBD2. Per germline, CDR1 DFQATT and CDR2 SNEGSKA (reference sequence). After removal of 0 bases from V and 0 bases from J, the junction contained 7 bases not matched to a gene. The CDR3 spans 16 residues. The CDR3 spells CSARDRLAVNQETQYF. In nucleotides, the CDR3 is TGCAGTGCTAGAGATAGGCTAGCGGTAAACCAAGAGACCCAGTACTTC.

V and J are TRBV20-1 and TRBJ2-5; no reliable D call. V lost 2 bases, J lost 2 bases, and 9 bases lay in between. CDR1 is DFQATT and CDR2 is SNEGSKA in the germline V gene (reference sequence). The CDR3 is 13 amino acids. The CDR3 sequence is CSARRFIQETQYF. The CDR3 nucleotides read TGCAGTGCTAGACGGTTTATTCAAGAGACCCAGTACTTC.

V is TRBV4-2 and J is TRBJ2-5; 11 bases map to TRBD2. There are 15 residues in the CDR3. V was pared by 4 bases and J by 4 bases, with 5 bases of the junction left unmatched. Per the germline V gene, CDR1 is LGHNA and CDR2 is YNFKEQ. CDR3 amino acids: CASSPTSGRRETQYF. The CDR3 DNA follows: TGTGCCAGCAGCCCTACTAGCGGGAGAAGAGAGACCCAGTACTTC.

The sample holds many counts of this clonotype. Germline and junction disagree at one end, which may indicate a read error. The chain carries TRBV6-5 and TRBJ2-7, with TRBD1 as a possible D gene (5 bases). The CDR3 contains 14 residues. Germline V lookup: CDR1 MNHEY, CDR2 SVGAGI. The CDR3 DNA reads as TGTGCCAGCAGTTACTCAACAGGTACCTATGAGCAGTACTTC. Encoded protein: CASSYSTGTYEQYF.

This rearrangement joins TRBV4-3 to TRBJ2-3; 10 bases are a match to TRBD2. Looked up from germline, CDR1 is LGHNA and CDR2 is YSLEER. The ends lost 0 bases at V and 4 bases at J; junction bases unmatched: 4. This CDR3 has 16 residues. Here the CDR3 DNA reads TGCGCCAGCAGCCAAGAATCCAGCGGGGGGGCAGATACGCAGTATTTT. Translating gives CASSQESSGGADTQYF.

The chain combines TRBV14 with TRBJ2-3, with D possibly TRBD2 on 6 matching bases. Germline loops: CDR1 SGHDN, CDR2 FVKESK. The CDR3 has 16 residues. Trimming took off 1 base at V and 2 bases at J, with 13 bases between the two ends. This CDR3 reads CASSQASGRSTDTQYF. The CDR3, as DNA: TGTGCCAGCAGCCAAGCGTCGGGGAGGTCCACAGATACGCAGTATTTT.

The chain recombines TRBV5-6 with TRBJ2-1, with TRBD2 identical over 9 bases. CDR1 SGHDT and CDR2 YYEEEE come from the germline V gene. The CDR3 has 15 residues. After removal of 1 base from V and 7 bases from J, the junction contained 6 bases not matched to a gene. DNA of the CDR3: TGTGCCAGCAGCTTGCTTAGCGGGAGTAATAATGAGCAGTTCTTC. Amino acid sequence: CASSLLSGSNNEQFF.

This chain connects TRBV6-5 to TRBJ2-6; maybe TRBD1 (6 bases). Germline assignment: CDR1 MNHEY and CDR2 SVGAGI. V lost 4 bases and J lost 0, with 13 bases in between. The CDR3 extends over 17 amino acids. CDR3 DNA sequence: TGTGCCAGCAGTTTACAGGGTGCTAGCTCTGGGGCCAACGTCCTGACTTTC. Translating gives CASSLQGASSGANVLTF.

The CDR3 DNA reads as TGTGCCAGCACCCCTACGGGTCCGGCATCCGGGGAGCTGTTTTTT. This encodes CASTPTGPASGELFF. This sequence joins TRBV6-1 and TRBJ2-2, with D uncertain. Per germline, CDR1 MNHNS and CDR2 SASEGT. The CDR3 consists of 15 residues. V lost 7 bases and J 6 bases, leaving 18 bases between the germline ends.

This clonotype appeared a few times. V usage is TRBV12-3 or TRBV12-4 and J usage is TRBJ2-3; D is ambiguous. V lost 2 bases and J lost 3, with 9 bases in between. The CDR3 length is 14 residues. This CDR3 is CASSLYTATDTQYF. CDR3 in DNA: TGTGCCAGCAGTTTATATACGGCGACAGATACGCAGTATTTT.

This clonotype was observed many times. The chain has TRBV7-2 and TRBJ2-1; 15 nucleotides agree with TRBD2. V shed 2 bases, J shed 9 bases, and the junction held 2 bases outside the gene matches. Germline CDR1 and CDR2: SGHTA and FQGNSA. The CDR3 is 15 amino acids. CDR3 loop: CASSLQGLAGGEQFF. The CDR3 nucleotides read TGTGCCAGCAGCTTACAGGGACTAGCGGGAGGTGAGCAGTTCTTC.

The table lists this clonotype with a few counts. V is TRBV20-1 and J is TRBJ2-7, with unresolved D. The germline CDR1 and CDR2 sequences are DFQATT and SNEGSKA (reference sequence). This CDR3 is built from 12 residues. V was cut by 7 bases and J by 1 base, with 11 bases left in between. The DNA for the CDR3 is TGCAGTGGGCTAGTCCAGTCCTACGAGCAGTACTTC. Translating gives CSGLVQSYEQYF.

In its sample, this clonotype was seen many times. The gene calls are TRBV7-2 and TRBJ1-4; D remains ambiguous. The CDR3 spans 13 residues. Germline CDR1 reads SGHTA; CDR2 reads FQGNSA. V shed 1 base and J shed 6 bases, with 6 bases lying between them. The CDR3 here is CASSLVLHEKLFF. DNA of the CDR3: TGTGCCAGCAGCTTAGTACTACATGAAAAACTGTTTTTT. The variable domain in full, with the rest retrieved from reference TRBV7-2 and TRBJ1-4, is GAGVSQSPSNKVTEKGKDVELRCDPISGHTALYWYRQSLGQGLEFLIYFQGNSAPDKSGLPSDRFSAERTGGSVSTLTIQRTQQEDSAVYLCASSLVLHEKLFFGSGTQLSVL.

This clonotype was seen more than once but under ten times. This chain joins TRBV2 and TRBJ2-4; 8 nucleotides line up with TRBD1. The length of the CDR3 is 14 residues. Germline-derived CDR1 and CDR2 are SNHLY and FYNNEI. The junction had 7 bases not matched to a gene; V was cut back by 9 bases and J by 3 bases. For the CDR3, the DNA is TGTGCCAGACAGGGGGACTGGGACAAAAACATTCAGTACTTC. Translated, it gives CARQGDWDKNIQYF.

Only a few counts were recorded for this clonotype. This rearrangement joins TRBV28 to TRBJ2-7, with D hard to call. The germline gives CDR1 MDHEN, CDR2 SYDVKM. V shed 3 bases and J shed 0 bases, with 12 bases lying between them. The CDR3 sequence is 15 residues long. The CDR3 here is CASSLGYKSSYEQYF. The CDR3 DNA sequence: TGTGCCAGCAGTTTGGGGTATAAGAGCTCCTACGAGCAGTACTTC.

This clonotype was observed once. The gene calls are TRBV11-2 and TRBJ2-7; weak D call: TRBD1 (5 bases). CDR1 and CDR2 from the germline V gene are SGHAT and FQNNGV. Trimming left V 0 bases short and J 0 bases short, with 9 bases between. The CDR3 is made up of 15 amino acids. The CDR3 here is CASSLEDISSYEQYF. CDR3 DNA: TGTGCCAGCAGCTTAGAGGACATTAGCTCCTACGAGCAGTACTTC.

This chain joins TRBV27 and TRBJ2-1; the match to TRBD2 covers 9 bases. The CDR3 sequence is 17 residues long. J was trimmed by 3 bases and V by 5 bases; bases with no gene match: 11. Germline-derived CDR1 and CDR2 are MNHEY and SMNVEV (reference sequence). CDR3 sequence (DNA): TGTGCCAGCAGTCCCCGTAGAGGGACTAGCTTCTACAATGAGCAGTTCTTC. Protein: CASSPRRGTSFYNEQFF.

This rearrangement joins TRBV5-6 to TRBJ2-1; D remains unclear. The CDR3 covers 12 residues. The V gene's germline CDR1 is SGHDT and CDR2 YYEEEE. V shed 1 base and J shed 6 bases, with 5 bases lying between them. The CDR3, as DNA: TGTGCCAGCAGCTTGCTAACCAATGAGCAGTTCTTC. It translates to CASSLLTNEQFF.

V usage is TRBV27 and J usage is TRBJ2-7; TRBD1 matches 8 bases. Per germline, CDR1 MNHEY and CDR2 SMNVEV (reference sequence). CDR3 length: 14 amino acids. Germline trimming cut 5 bases from V and 3 bases from J; bases unmatched to any gene: 6. The CDR3 DNA reads as TGTGCCAGCAGTGAACAGGGGGAATTCTACGAGCAGTACTTC. Its protein product is CASSEQGEFYEQYF.

This clonotype occurred many times. The V call is TRBV27, the J call TRBJ1-2; 11 nucleotides agree with TRBD1. The CDR3 runs to 14 residues. Germline CDR1 and CDR2: MNHEY and SMNVEV (reference sequence). Trimming took 5 bases from V and 5 from J; bases not matched to a gene: 4. The CDR3 DNA reads TGTGCCAGCAGTCGGACAGGGGGCTGGTATGGCTACACCTTC. Translated, it gives CASSRTGGWYGYTF.